This TCR beta chain originates from a study of T cell responses to AZD1222 COVID-19 vaccine. Broader study findings: Females outnumbered males among donors, who were mostly white British; clonal diversity was possibly underestimated. Regions left unmutated in variants are reportedly the target of nearly half of spike-specific TCRs. Researchers took repertoire samples only after the peak T cell response had come. AZD1222 recipients seropositive at baseline numbered only six.

As for this clone: Antigen unknown.

Assay used: immunoSEQ multiplex PCR; TCRdb lists only in-frame clones, some missing. The table shows 100,000 or so clones, with around 80% occurring only once. The sequence was obtained from an adult in good health. The sample was peripheral blood, taken on day 0 of AZD1222 vaccination.

In DNA form, the CDR3 reads TGCGCCAGCAGCCAAGAGGTAGGGAATCAGCCCCAGCATTTT. Its protein is CASSQEVGNQPQHF. The chain carries TRBV4-3 and TRBJ1-5; the D is unclear. This CDR3 is built from 14 residues. Trimming cost V 0 bases and J 4 bases, with 7 bases left between them. Germline CDR1 and CDR2: LGHNA and YSLEER.